One sample yielded the 27 T cell receptor beta chains listed below, sequenced in a study of T-cell memory formation after mild COVID-19. TCRdb called the 5' RACE reads again in MiXCR, with one record for every CDR3 protein. Altogether roughly 400,000 distinct CDR3 sequences are present, 15% to 20% being singletons, with the ten largest covering about 22%. The source material was PBMCs or a T cell subset sorted from them (not recorded which). Receptors were obtained from a man between 18 and 29 years old who had mild COVID-19 (a few samples of this study predate the infection). Cell type and time point are not known.

The chain joins TRBV6-2 or TRBV6-3 to TRBJ1-2; D is unresolved. Germline CDR1 and CDR2: MNHEY and SVGEGT. This CDR3 region has 14 residues. V shed 8 bases and J shed 1 base, with 14 bases lying between them. The CDR3: CASSEDGDNYGYTF. In DNA, the CDR3 is TGTGCCAGCTCAGAAGACGGGGATAACTATGGCTACACCTTC.

The chain has TRBV7-6 and TRBJ2-7, with D possibly being TRBD2 (7 bases). CDR1 and CDR2 from the germline V gene are SGHVS and FNYEAQ. Trimming removed 0 bases at V and 4 bases at J, with 16 bases between. This CDR3 has 16 residues. The CDR3 sequence is CASSLAMAGAYYEQYF. Here the CDR3 DNA reads TGTGCCAGCAGCTTAGCAATGGCGGGGGCCTATTACGAGCAGTACTTC.

This clonotype came up a few times. The chain couples TRBV5-1 to TRBJ2-4; no reliable D call. Germline-derived CDR1 and CDR2 are SGHRS and YFSETQ. This CDR3 is 16 amino acids long. Trimming removed 0 bases at V and 7 bases at J, with 17 bases between. As DNA, the CDR3 is TGCGCCAGCAGCTTGGCCGGTTACCCTATGGGGAACATTCAGTACTTC. This encodes CASSLAGYPMGNIQYF.

This clonotype came up many times. The rearrangement links TRBV5-1 to TRBJ2-3; D unresolved. CDR1 is SGHRS, CDR2 YFSETQ, per germline. V was clipped by 3 bases and J by 1 base, with 9 bases between them. The CDR3 has 14 residues. DNA for the CDR3: TGCGCCAGCAGCTCTGGACGGGGCACAGATACGCAGTATTTT. Amino acids: CASSSGRGTDTQYF.

V usage is TRBV20-1 and J usage is TRBJ2-1; 10 bases map to TRBD1. This CDR3 has 13 residues. CDR1 DFQATT and CDR2 SNEGSKA come from the germline V gene (reference sequence). With V trimmed by 3 bases and J by 8 bases, 4 bases remained unmatched. The CDR3, as DNA: TGCAGTGCTAGTATTGGACAGGGGGATGAGCAGTTCTTC. Amino acid sequence: CSASIGQGDEQFF.

This clonotype has more than one count but fewer than ten. The gene calls are TRBV20-1 and TRBJ2-7, with 8 nucleotides matching TRBD2. J lost 2 bases, V lost 2 bases, and 11 bases had no gene match. The CDR3 length is 16 residues. Germline lookup yields CDR1 DFQATT and CDR2 SNEGSKA (reference sequence). The CDR3 protein is CSARRPRGGSPYEQYF. DNA of the CDR3: TGCAGTGCTAGACGACCTCGGGGGGGGTCCCCCTACGAGCAGTACTTC.

CDR3 bases: TGTGCCAGCACCCCTTCCAAGTACGAAAAACTGTTTTTT. Protein: CASTPSKYEKLFF. This rearrangement joins TRBV5-4 to TRBJ1-4; D ambiguous. Deletions cut 6 bases from V and 8 bases from J, with 14 bases between. The CDR3 runs to 13 residues. Germline CDR1 reads SGHNT; CDR2 reads YYREEE (reference sequence). The variable domain in full, with the rest retrieved from reference TRBV5-4 and TRBJ1-4, is ETGVTQSPTHLIKTRGQQVTLRCSSQSGHNTVSWYQQALGQGPQFIFQYYREEENGRGNFPPRFSGLQFPNYSSELNVNALELDDSALYLCASTPSKYEKLFFGSGTQLSVL.

The chain combines TRBV29-1 with TRBJ2-3; 11 bases line up with TRBD2. CDR1 is SQVTM, CDR2 ANQGSEA, per germline. J was trimmed by 4 bases and V by 8 bases; bases with no gene match: 8. CDR3 size: 14 residues. CDR3 DNA: TGCAGCACCCGACTAGCGGGGTTTGCAGATACGCAGTATTTT. Amino acid sequence: CSTRLAGFADTQYF.

The table lists this clonotype with many counts. This sequence joins TRBV12-3 or TRBV12-4 and TRBJ2-5; 9 positions match TRBD2. The V gene end was trimmed by 7 bases and the J gene end by 1 base; junction bases not matched to a gene: 7. The CDR3 runs 15 residues. The CDR3 protein is CASTISAGGQETQYF. The CDR3 nucleotides read TGTGCCAGCACCATCTCAGCGGGGGGCCAAGAGACCCAGTACTTC.

This clonotype was seen only a few times. The chain combines TRBV27 with TRBJ1-2; 7 positions agree with TRBD1. The J segment lost 4 bases and the V segment lost 4 bases, leaving 3 bases of the junction unmatched. The CDR3 extends over 13 amino acids. Looked up from germline, CDR1 is MNHEY and CDR2 is SMNVEV (reference sequence). The CDR3 DNA reads TGTGCCAGCAGTTGGACAGGAATCTATGGCTACACCTTC. It encodes CASSWTGIYGYTF.

In its sample, this clonotype was seen a few times. Written as DNA, the CDR3 is TGCGCCAGCAGCCAAGCTGGGGGACAGGGGCTCACCGGGGAGCTGTTTTTT. Translation gives CASSQAGGQGLTGELFF. The rearrangement links TRBV4-3 to TRBJ2-2, with 10 bases identical to TRBD1. CDR3 length: 17 residues. Trimming cost V 1 base and J 4 bases; bases outside gene matches: 6. Germline V CDR1 and CDR2: LGHNA, YSLEER.

The CDR3 bases are TGCGCCAGCAGCTTGGACGCAGGGGAACAGTACGTC. Translation gives CASSLDAGEQYV. The chain employs TRBV5-1 and TRBJ2-7, with D possibly being TRBD1 (6 bases). The CDR3 totals 12 residues. The germline gives CDR1 SGHRS, CDR2 YFSETQ. Trimming pared 0 bases from V and 10 bases from J, leaving 11 bases between.

This clonotype has just a few counts. The V gene is TRBV5-1, the J gene TRBJ1-2; D perhaps matches TRBD1 (6 bases). Deletions cut 4 bases from V and 4 bases from J, with 17 bases between. This CDR3 has 15 residues. The V gene's germline CDR1 is SGHRS and CDR2 YFSETQ. Here the CDR3 reads CASSPEGGGGYGYTF. The CDR3 region has the DNA TGCGCCAGCAGCCCGGAGGGGGGTGGAGGCTATGGCTACACCTTC.

The chain has TRBV7-3 and TRBJ2-7, with TRBD2 matching over 13 bases. With 3 bases clipped from V and 4 bases from J, the junction kept 12 bases outside the gene matches. The CDR3 spans 18 residues. Germline-derived CDR1 and CDR2 are SGHTA and FQGTGA. CDR3 nucleotides: TGTGCCAGCAGCTTTCGCCTCGGGACTAGCGGGGCGACTTACGAGCAGTACGTC. Protein product: CASSFRLGTSGATYEQYV.

This chain uses TRBV21-1 with TRBJ2-1; the D call TRBD2 from the table was never checked on the DNA. TRBV21-1 is noted as a pseudogene. The length of the CDR3 is 15 residues. The CDR3 loop is CASSREPSSYNEQFF. DNA of the CDR3: TGTGCCAGCAGTAGAGAGCCCAGCTCCTACAATGAGCAGTTCTTC.

The gene calls are TRBV6-1 and TRBJ2-7; 7 nucleotides line up with TRBD1. J was trimmed by 4 bases and V by 7 bases; bases with no gene match: 10. This CDR3 contains 14 residues. CDR1 is MNHNS and CDR2 is SASEGT in the germline V gene. Here the CDR3 DNA reads TGTGCCAGCAATTTCCGACAGGGACAGTACGAGCAGTACTTC. It is translated as CASNFRQGQYEQYF.

This chain joins TRBV11-2 and TRBJ2-6, with 9 bases that match TRBD2. Germline CDR1 SGHAT, CDR2 FQNNGV. The V and J ends lost 5 bases and 0 bases, in that order; junction bases with no gene match: 5. The CDR3 is made up of 17 amino acids. CDR3 DNA sequence: TGTGCCAGCAGCGTAGCGGGGGCAAGCTCTGGGGCCAACGTCCTGACTTTC. This encodes CASSVAGASSGANVLTF.

The table lists this clonotype with a few counts. This chain links TRBV12-3 or TRBV12-4 with TRBJ2-5; a possible D gene is TRBD1 (7 bases). The length of the CDR3 is 15 residues. V dropped 4 bases and J dropped 3 bases, with 15 bases sitting between them. CDR3 amino acids: CASSWAGGYEETQYF. The CDR3 nucleotides are TGTGCCAGCAGTTGGGCAGGGGGGTATGAAGAGACCCAGTACTTC.

This clonotype was counted only a few times. The chain carries TRBV6-1 and TRBJ2-7, with D possibly being TRBD2 (5 bases). The CDR3 has 16 residues. V lost 4 bases to trimming and J lost 0 bases, with 16 bases between them. The germline gives CDR1 MNHNS, CDR2 SASEGT. CDR3 DNA sequence: TGTGCCAGCAGTGGGAACCGGGGATACAGCTCCTACGAGCAGTACGTC. It yields the protein CASSGNRGYSSYEQYV.

This chain links TRBV4-1 with TRBJ2-7, with 11 bases matching TRBD2. With V trimmed by 4 bases and J by 9 bases, 8 bases remained unmatched. This CDR3 has 14 residues. From germline, CDR1 is MGHRA and CDR2 YSYEKL. The CDR3, as DNA: TGCGCCAGCAGCCCGACACCGACTAGCGGGGCGCAGTACGTC. Its translation: CASSPTPTSGAQYV.

This chain uses TRBV9 with TRBJ2-5; D perhaps matches TRBD2 (6 bases). There are 17 residues in the CDR3. Germline CDR1 reads SGDLS; CDR2 reads YYNGEE. V lost 4 bases to trimming and J lost 1 base, with 20 bases between them. The CDR3 region is CASSQPKSGGSQETQYF. The DNA of the CDR3 is TGTGCCAGCAGCCAACCGAAGAGTGGGGGGTCCCAAGAGACCCAGTACTTC.

This clonotype was seen more than once but under ten times. This rearrangement joins TRBV4-2 to TRBJ2-5; 9 bases are a match to TRBD2. The trim removed 5 bases at V and 5 bases at J, leaving 9 bases unmatched. The CDR3 length is 15 residues. Germline-derived CDR1 and CDR2 are LGHNA and YNFKEQ. CDR3 DNA: TGTGCCAGCAGCGCAGGGAGCGGGGGGAGGGAGACCCAGTACTTC. Its translation: CASSAGSGGRETQYF.

This clonotype was seen only a few times. The J gene is TRBJ2-1, the V gene TRBV12-3 or TRBV12-4; D perhaps matches TRBD1 (6 bases). V lost 4 bases and J 7 bases, leaving 17 bases between the germline ends. The CDR3 extends over 15 amino acids. CDR3 residues: CASSSQSWGQNEQFF. The CDR3 bases are TGTGCCAGCAGTTCCCAGAGTTGGGGGCAAAATGAGCAGTTCTTC.

This chain links TRBV15 with TRBJ2-1, with 10 bases fitting TRBD1. After removal of 8 bases from V and 6 bases from J, the junction contained 7 bases not matched to a gene. CDR1 is LNHNV, CDR2 YYDKDF, per germline (reference sequence). CDR3 size: 14 residues. The CDR3 nucleotides read TGTGCCACCCAAGGGACAGGGGTACGCAATGAGCAGTTCTTC. This translates into CATQGTGVRNEQFF.

Worth noting for this clonotype: The junction departs from the called germline gene at one end, perhaps through a read error. The chain couples TRBV12-3 or TRBV12-4 to TRBJ1-5; D unclear. The CDR3 loop spans 13 amino acids. The CDR3 loop reads CASSSQNYQPQHF. The CDR3 nucleotides read TGTGCCAGCAGTTCTCAGAATTATCAGCCACAGCATTTT.

The gene calls are TRBV9 and TRBJ2-3, with 10 bases matching TRBD2. Germline CDR1 reads SGDLS; CDR2 reads YYNGEE. V dropped 0 bases and J dropped 2; count of bases not matched to a gene: 6. The CDR3 is 17 residues long. This CDR3 is CASSVAQLAGNTDTQYF. The CDR3 DNA is TGTGCCAGCAGCGTAGCCCAACTAGCGGGGAACACAGATACGCAGTATTTT.

J is TRBJ2-1 and V is TRBV5-4; D assignment may be TRBD1 or TRBD2 (6 bases each). Trimming stripped 7 bases from V and 8 bases from J, with 22 bases between. Per the germline V gene, CDR1 is SGHNT and CDR2 is YYREEE (reference sequence). CDR3 size: 15 residues. CDR3 nucleotide sequence: TGTGCCAGCGGCCGCAGGGGAGGTGTTCTCCATGAGCAGTTCTTC. Amino acid sequence: CASGRRGGVLHEQFF.